This is a list of T cell receptor beta chains from one sample in a study of blood T cell repertoires in COVID-19. Data came from immunoSEQ multiplex PCR; TCRdb stores just in-frame clones and leaves some out. The table records around 130,000 clones, 70% to 85% of them present only once. Material for sequencing was peripheral blood. The receptors shown here come from a woman older than 75 with acute or convalescent COVID-19. CDR3s include the opening cysteine and the closing phenylalanine or tryptophan. D genes are given only for firm matches.

>NA|TRBJ2-6|TRBV18
TGTGCCAGCTCACCACCGGGAGCGTGGGGGGCCAACGTCCTGACTTTC
CASSPPGAWGANVLTF
>NA|TRBJ2-7|TRBV12-3/TRBV12-4
TGTGCCAGCAGTCCAGGACTTTACGAGCAGTACTTC
CASSPGLYEQYF
>TRBD2|TRBJ2-5|TRBV7-2
TGTGCCAGCAGCTTAACCTCGGGACTAGCGACGAAAGAGACCCAGTACTTC
CASSLTSGLATKETQYF
>TRBD2|TRBJ2-1|TRBV7-6
TGTGCCAGCAGCTTAGCGACTAGCGGGGGAAGGGAGCAGTTCTTC
CASSLATSGGREQFF
>NA|TRBJ1-2|TRBV19
TGTGCCAGTAGTGCCCCGGAGACCGCTAACTATGGCTACACCTTC
CASSAPETANYGYTF
>TRBD2|TRBJ2-3|TRBV3-1/TRBV3-2
TGTGCCAGCAGCCCCTATCGGGACCGCGGGGGTACGCAGTATTTT
CASSPYRDRGGTQYF
>NA|TRBJ2-7|TRBV21-1
TGTGCCAGCAGCAATCAGGGAGAAGGAGGGAGCGAGCAGTACTTC
CASSNQGEGGSEQYF
>NA|TRBJ1-2|TRBV9
TGTGCCAGCAGCTTCCGGGACTCGAGGAACGTAGGGGGCTACACCTTC
CASSFRDSRNVGGYTF
>TRBD1|TRBJ2-5|TRBV2
TGTGCCAGCAGTGTGAGGGGGCGACAAGAGACCCAGTACTTC
CASSVRGRQETQYF
>NA|TRBJ1-6|TRBV19
TGTGCCAGTAGCCGGGACTCCTATAATTCACCCCTCCACTTT
CASSRDSYNSPLHF
>TRBD1|TRBJ1-2|TRBV7-2
TGTGCCAGCAGCTTAGGACAGGGGGGTAACTATGGCTACACCTTC
CASSLGQGGNYGYTF